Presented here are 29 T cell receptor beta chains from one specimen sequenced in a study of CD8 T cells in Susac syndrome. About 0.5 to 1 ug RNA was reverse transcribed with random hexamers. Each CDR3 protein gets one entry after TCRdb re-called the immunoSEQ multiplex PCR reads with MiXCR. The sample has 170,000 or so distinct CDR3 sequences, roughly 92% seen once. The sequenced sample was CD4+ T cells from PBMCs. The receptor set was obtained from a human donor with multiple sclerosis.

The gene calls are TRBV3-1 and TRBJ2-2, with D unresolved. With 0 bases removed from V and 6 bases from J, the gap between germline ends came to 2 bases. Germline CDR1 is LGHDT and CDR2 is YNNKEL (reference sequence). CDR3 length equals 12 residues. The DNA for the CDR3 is TGTGCCAGCAGCCAAGAACCCGGGGAGCTGTTTTTT. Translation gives CASSQEPGELFF.

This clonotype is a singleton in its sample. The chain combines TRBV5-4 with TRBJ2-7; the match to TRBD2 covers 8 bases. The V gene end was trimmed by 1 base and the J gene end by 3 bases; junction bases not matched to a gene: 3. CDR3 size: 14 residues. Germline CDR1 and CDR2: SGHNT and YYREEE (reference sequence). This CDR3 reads CASSLRGGVYEQYF. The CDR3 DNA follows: TGTGCCAGCAGCTTGCGGGGGGGCGTCTACGAGCAGTACTTC.

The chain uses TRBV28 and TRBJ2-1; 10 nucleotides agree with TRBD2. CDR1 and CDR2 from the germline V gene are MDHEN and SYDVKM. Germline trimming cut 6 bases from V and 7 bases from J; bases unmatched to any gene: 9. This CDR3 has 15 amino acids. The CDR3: CASRLAGDPRNEQFF. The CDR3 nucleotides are TGTGCCAGCAGGCTAGCGGGAGATCCGCGAAATGAGCAGTTCTTC.

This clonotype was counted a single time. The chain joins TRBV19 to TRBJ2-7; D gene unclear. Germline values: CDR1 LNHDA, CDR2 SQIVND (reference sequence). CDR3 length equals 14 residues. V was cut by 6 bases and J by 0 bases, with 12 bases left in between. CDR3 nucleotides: TGTGCCAGTAGAAGAAAGTTGGACTCCTACGAGCAGTACTTC. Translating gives CASRRKLDSYEQYF.

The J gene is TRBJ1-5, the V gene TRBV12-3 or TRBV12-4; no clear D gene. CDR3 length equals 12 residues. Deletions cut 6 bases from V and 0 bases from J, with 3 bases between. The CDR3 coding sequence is TGTGCCAGCAGCTTTAGCAATCAGCCCCAGCATTTT. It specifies CASSFSNQPQHF.

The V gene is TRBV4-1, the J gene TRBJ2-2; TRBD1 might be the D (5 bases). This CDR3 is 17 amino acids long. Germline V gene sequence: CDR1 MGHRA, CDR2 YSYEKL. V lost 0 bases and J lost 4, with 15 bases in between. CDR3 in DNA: TGCGCCAGCAGCCAAGAAGGGGCCCCGCCAGGCACCGGGGAGCTGTTTTTT. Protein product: CASSQEGAPPGTGELFF.

The CDR3 loop is CASSPSVGTGTNTEAFF. The CDR3 region has the DNA TGTGCCAGCTCACCATCGGTCGGGACAGGGACGAACACTGAAGCTTTCTTT. The chain employs TRBV18 and TRBJ1-1, with 9 bases aligning to TRBD1. The CDR3 is 17 residues long. Losses at the gene ends were 2 bases for V and 1 base for J; bases not matched to a gene: 8. Germline V CDR1 and CDR2: KGHSH, LQKENI.

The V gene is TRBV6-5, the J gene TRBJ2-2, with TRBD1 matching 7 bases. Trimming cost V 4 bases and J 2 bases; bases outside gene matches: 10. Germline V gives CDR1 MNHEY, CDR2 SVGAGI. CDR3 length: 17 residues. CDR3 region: CASSSTGLVVNTGELFF. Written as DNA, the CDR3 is TGTGCCAGCAGTTCGACAGGGCTGGTAGTAAACACCGGGGAGCTGTTTTTT.

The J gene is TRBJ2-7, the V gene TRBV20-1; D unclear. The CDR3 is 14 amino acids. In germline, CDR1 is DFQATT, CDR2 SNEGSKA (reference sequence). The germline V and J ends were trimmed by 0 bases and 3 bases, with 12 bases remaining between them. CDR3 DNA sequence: TGCAGTGCTAGAGATCGAGCATTTGACTACGAGCAGTACTTC. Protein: CSARDRAFDYEQYF.

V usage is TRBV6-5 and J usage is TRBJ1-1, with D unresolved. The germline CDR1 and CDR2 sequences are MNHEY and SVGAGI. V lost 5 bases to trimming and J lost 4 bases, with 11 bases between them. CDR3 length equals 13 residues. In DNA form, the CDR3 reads TGTGCCAGCAGTCCCCGAGGGAGCACTGAAGCTTTCTTT. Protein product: CASSPRGSTEAFF.

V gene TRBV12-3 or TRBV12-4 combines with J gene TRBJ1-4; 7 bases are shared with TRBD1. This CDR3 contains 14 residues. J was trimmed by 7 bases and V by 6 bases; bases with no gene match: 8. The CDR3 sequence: CASSSGTVPEKLFF. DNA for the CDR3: TGTGCCAGCAGCTCCGGGACAGTCCCTGAAAAACTGTTTTTT.

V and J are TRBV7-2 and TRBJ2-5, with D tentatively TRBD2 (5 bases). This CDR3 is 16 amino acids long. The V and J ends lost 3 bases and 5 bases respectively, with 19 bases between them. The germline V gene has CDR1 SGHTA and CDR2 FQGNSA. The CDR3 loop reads CASSFNSWSPGETQYF. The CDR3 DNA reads TGTGCCAGCAGCTTTAATTCTTGGAGTCCGGGGGAGACCCAGTACTTC.

The DNA of the CDR3 is TGTGCCAGCAGTGAGTGGAGGGCCTCTGGGGCCAACGTCCTGACTTTC. Translating gives CASSEWRASGANVLTF. V and J are TRBV2 and TRBJ2-6, with D maybe TRBD2 (6 bases). V lost 3 bases and J 0 bases, leaving 9 bases between the germline ends. The CDR3 has 16 amino acids. Looked up from germline, CDR1 is SNHLY and CDR2 is FYNNEI.

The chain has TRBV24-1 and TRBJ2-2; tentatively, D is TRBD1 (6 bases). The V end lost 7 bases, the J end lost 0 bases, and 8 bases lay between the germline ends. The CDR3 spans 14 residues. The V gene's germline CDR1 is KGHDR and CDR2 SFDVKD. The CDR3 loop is CATSGTSNTGELFF. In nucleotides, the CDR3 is TGTGCCACCAGCGGGACATCGAACACCGGGGAGCTGTTTTTT.

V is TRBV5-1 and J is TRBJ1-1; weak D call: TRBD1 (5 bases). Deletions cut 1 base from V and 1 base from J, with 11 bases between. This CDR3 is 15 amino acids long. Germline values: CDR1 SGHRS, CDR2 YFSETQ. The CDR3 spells CASSLLPGENTEAFF. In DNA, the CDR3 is TGCGCCAGCAGCTTGCTCCCGGGGGAGAACACTGAAGCTTTCTTT.

The CDR3 loop reads CASSSEGGSRQPQHF. In DNA form, the CDR3 reads TGTGCCAGCAGCTCCGAAGGGGGTTCGCGGCAGCCCCAGCATTTT. The gene calls are TRBV7-9 and TRBJ1-5; possible D gene TRBD1, 6 bases. CDR1 and CDR2 (germline): SEHNR, FQNEAQ (reference sequence). This CDR3 is 15 amino acids long. The ends were cut back, 4 bases at V and 7 bases at J, with 17 bases in the middle.

This chain's CDR3 is CASSLAGQGILMNTEAFF. CDR3 sequence (DNA): TGCGCCAGCAGCTTGGCCGGACAGGGGATTCTCATGAACACTGAAGCTTTCTTT. V and J are TRBV5-1 and TRBJ1-1, with 9 bases matching TRBD1. Germline V CDR1 and CDR2: SGHRS, YFSETQ. The CDR3 is made up of 18 amino acids. Unmatched junction bases numbered 9, after V lost 0 bases and J lost 0 bases.

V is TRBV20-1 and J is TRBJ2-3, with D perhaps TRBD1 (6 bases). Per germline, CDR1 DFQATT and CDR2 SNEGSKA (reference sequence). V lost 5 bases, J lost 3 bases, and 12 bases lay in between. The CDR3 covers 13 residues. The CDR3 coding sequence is TGCAGTGCTCACAGGGAAAGTACAGATACGCAGTATTTT. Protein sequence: CSAHRESTDTQYF.

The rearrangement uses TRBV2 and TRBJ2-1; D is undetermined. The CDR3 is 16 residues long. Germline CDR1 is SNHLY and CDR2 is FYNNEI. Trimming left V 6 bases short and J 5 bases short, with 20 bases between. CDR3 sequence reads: CASRPGLVPIHNEQFF. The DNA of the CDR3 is TGTGCCAGCAGGCCCGGATTGGTTCCCATTCACAATGAGCAGTTCTTC.

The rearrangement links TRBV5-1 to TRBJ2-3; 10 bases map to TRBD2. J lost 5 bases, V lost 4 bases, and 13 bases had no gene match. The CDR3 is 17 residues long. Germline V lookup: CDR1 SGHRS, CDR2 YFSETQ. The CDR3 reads CASSIWTSGGGVDTQYF. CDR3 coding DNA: TGCGCCAGCAGCATATGGACTAGCGGAGGTGGGGTAGATACGCAGTATTTT.

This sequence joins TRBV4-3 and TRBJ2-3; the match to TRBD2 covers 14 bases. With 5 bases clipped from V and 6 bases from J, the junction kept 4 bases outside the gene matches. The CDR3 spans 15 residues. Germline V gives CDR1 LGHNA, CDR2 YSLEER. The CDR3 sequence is CASSGRLAGGDTQYF. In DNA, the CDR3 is TGCGCCAGCAGCGGCCGACTAGCGGGAGGGGATACGCAGTATTTT.

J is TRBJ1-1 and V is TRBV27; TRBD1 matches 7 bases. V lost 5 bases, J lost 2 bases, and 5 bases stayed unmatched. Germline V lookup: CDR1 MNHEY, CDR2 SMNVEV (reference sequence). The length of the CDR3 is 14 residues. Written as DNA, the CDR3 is TGTGCCAGCAGTATCGACAGGGTCAACACTGAAGCTTTCTTT. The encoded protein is CASSIDRVNTEAFF.

The CDR3 protein is CATIGQVENGYTF. CDR3 DNA sequence: TGTGCCACCATCGGACAGGTGGAAAATGGCTACACCTTC. The J gene is TRBJ1-2, the V gene TRBV28; the match to TRBD1 covers 7 bases. Germline-derived CDR1 and CDR2 are MDHEN and SYDVKM. The CDR3 extends over 13 amino acids. J gave up 6 bases and V 10 bases, and 11 bases lay outside the gene matches.

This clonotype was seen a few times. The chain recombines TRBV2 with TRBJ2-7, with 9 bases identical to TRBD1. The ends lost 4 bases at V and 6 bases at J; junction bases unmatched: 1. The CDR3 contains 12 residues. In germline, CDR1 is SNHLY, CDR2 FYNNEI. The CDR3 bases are TGTGCCAGCAGTGGGACAGGGGCCGAGCAGTACTTC. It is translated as CASSGTGAEQYF.

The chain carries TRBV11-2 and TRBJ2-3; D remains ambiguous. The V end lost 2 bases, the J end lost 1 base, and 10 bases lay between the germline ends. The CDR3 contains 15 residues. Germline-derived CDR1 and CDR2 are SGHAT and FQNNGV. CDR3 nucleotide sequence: TGTGCCAGCAGCTTAACTATATCGCGCACAGATACGCAGTATTTT. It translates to CASSLTISRTDTQYF. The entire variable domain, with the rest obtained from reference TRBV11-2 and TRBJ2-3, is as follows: EAGVAQSPRYKIIEKRQSVAFWCNPISGHATLYWYQQILGQGPKLLIQFQNNGVVDDSQLPKDRFSAERLKGVDSTLKIQPAKLEDSAVYLCASSLTISRTDTQYFGPGTRLTVL.

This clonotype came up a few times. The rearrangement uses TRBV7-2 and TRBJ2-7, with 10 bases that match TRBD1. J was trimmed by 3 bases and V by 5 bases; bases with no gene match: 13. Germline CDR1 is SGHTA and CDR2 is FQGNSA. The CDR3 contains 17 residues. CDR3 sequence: CASSLTLGRTGGYEQYF. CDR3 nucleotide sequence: TGTGCCAGCAGCCTAACCCTGGGAAGGACAGGGGGCTACGAGCAGTACTTC.

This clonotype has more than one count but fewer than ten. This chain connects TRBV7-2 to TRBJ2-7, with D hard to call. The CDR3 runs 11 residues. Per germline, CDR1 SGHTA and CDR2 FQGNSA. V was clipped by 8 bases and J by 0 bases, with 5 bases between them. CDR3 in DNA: TGTGCCAGCTCGTTCTCCTACGAGCAGTACTTC. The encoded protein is CASSFSYEQYF. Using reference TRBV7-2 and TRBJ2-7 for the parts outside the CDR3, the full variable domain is GAGVSQSPSNKVTEKGKDVELRCDPISGHTALYWYRQSLGQGLEFLIYFQGNSAPDKSGLPSDRFSAERTGGSVSTLTIQRTQQEDSAVYLCASSFSYEQYFGPGTRLTVT.

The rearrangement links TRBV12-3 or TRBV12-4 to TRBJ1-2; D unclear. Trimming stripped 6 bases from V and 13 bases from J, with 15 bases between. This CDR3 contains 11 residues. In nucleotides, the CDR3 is TGTGCCAGCAGCTTTCGTACCAGTTGCACCTTC. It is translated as CASSFRTSCTF.

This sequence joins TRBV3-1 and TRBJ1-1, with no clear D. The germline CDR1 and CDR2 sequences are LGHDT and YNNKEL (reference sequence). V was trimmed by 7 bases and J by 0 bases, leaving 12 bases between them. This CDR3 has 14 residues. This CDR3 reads CASTAEGMNTEAFF. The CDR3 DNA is TGTGCCAGCACCGCGGAGGGCATGAACACTGAAGCTTTCTTT.